These 8 T cell receptor beta chains were sequenced from one sample in a study of shared clonotypes between healthy human individuals. Produced via immunoSEQ multiplex PCR; TCRdb's table is partial and in-frame only. The sample carries about 2 million clones, approximately 94% recorded once. It was CD45RO-negative cells, positively selected for CCR7, that made up naive CD8 cells, with terminally differentiated effector memory CD45RA+ cells excluded. Source material: naive CD8+ T cells sorted from blood. The receptors originated from a man between 18 and 29 years old in good health.

This chain links TRBV15 with TRBJ1-5, with D maybe TRBD1 (5 bases). This CDR3 is built from 17 residues. CDR1 is LNHNV and CDR2 is YYDKDF in the germline V gene (reference sequence). V shed 3 bases and J shed 5 bases, with 20 bases lying between them. CDR3 sequence reads: CATSSFPTGAPDQPQHF. The CDR3 region has the DNA TGTGCCACCAGCAGTTTCCCAACAGGTGCCCCCGATCAGCCCCAGCATTTT.

V usage is TRBV7-9 and J usage is TRBJ2-2, with D possibly matching TRBD1 (6 bases). With 11 bases removed from V and 6 bases from J, the gap between germline ends came to 19 bases. CDR1 is SEHNR, CDR2 FQNEAQ, per germline (reference sequence). The CDR3 spans 14 residues. The DNA for the CDR3 is TGTGCCGGGGGCACAGGGATGATTGCCGGGGAGCTGTTTTTT. It is translated as CAGGTGMIAGELFF.

V is TRBV5-1 and J is TRBJ2-7, with 11 bases identical to TRBD2. This CDR3 comprises 16 residues. The V and J ends lost 0 bases and 3 bases, in that order; junction bases with no gene match: 5. Germline V lookup: CDR1 SGHRS, CDR2 YFSETQ. CDR3 bases: TGCGCCAGCAGCTTGGCACTAGCGGGAGAAATCTACGAGCAGTACTTC. It is translated as CASSLALAGEIYEQYF.

A word on this clone: The sample carries other DNA sequences with the same CDR3. V is TRBV6-1 and J is TRBJ2-7, with 7 nucleotides matching TRBD2. Trimming took 3 bases from V and 7 from J; bases not matched to a gene: 0. This CDR3 is 11 amino acids long. CDR1 MNHNS and CDR2 SASEGT come from the germline V gene. The CDR3 sequence: CASSEGGEQYF. CDR3 nucleotides: TGTGCCAGCAGTGAGGGAGGGGAGCAGTACTTC.

The genes are TRBV6-5 and TRBJ2-2; no definite D call. The germline CDR1 and CDR2 sequences are MNHEY and SVGAGI. CDR3 length: 13 residues. V lost 6 bases, J lost 5 bases, and 10 bases lay in between. In nucleotides, the CDR3 is TGTGCCAGCAGCACCGCTATGACCGGGGAGCTGTTTTTT. The encoded protein is CASSTAMTGELFF.

The V gene is TRBV4-3, the J gene TRBJ2-7; a possible D gene is TRBD2 (6 bases). Germline V gene lookup returns CDR1 LGHNA and CDR2 YSLEER. Trimming cost V 4 bases and J 6 bases, with 16 bases left between them. This CDR3 has 14 amino acids. For the CDR3, the DNA is TGCGCCAGCAGCCCTGGGCGGGGTGCGTTCGAGCAGTACTTC. Translated: CASSPGRGAFEQYF.

The V call is TRBV7-2, the J call TRBJ2-1, with 7 bases matching TRBD2. The CDR3 totals 17 residues. Germline V CDR1 and CDR2: SGHTA, FQGNSA. Germline trimming cut 2 bases from V and 1 base from J; bases unmatched to any gene: 8. CDR3 bases: TGTGCCAGCAGCTTACGCCCAGGTAGCGGGTCCTACAATGAGCAGTTCTTC. Amino acids: CASSLRPGSGSYNEQFF.

This chain connects TRBV4-1 to TRBJ2-7; D is unresolved. CDR1 MGHRA and CDR2 YSYEKL come from the germline V gene. The V end was cut by 4 bases, the J end by 7 bases, with 17 bases between. The CDR3 runs to 14 residues. In nucleotides, the CDR3 is TGCGCCAGCAGCCTCGATTGGACCGCTCCAGAGCAGTACTTC. The encoded protein is CASSLDWTAPEQYF.